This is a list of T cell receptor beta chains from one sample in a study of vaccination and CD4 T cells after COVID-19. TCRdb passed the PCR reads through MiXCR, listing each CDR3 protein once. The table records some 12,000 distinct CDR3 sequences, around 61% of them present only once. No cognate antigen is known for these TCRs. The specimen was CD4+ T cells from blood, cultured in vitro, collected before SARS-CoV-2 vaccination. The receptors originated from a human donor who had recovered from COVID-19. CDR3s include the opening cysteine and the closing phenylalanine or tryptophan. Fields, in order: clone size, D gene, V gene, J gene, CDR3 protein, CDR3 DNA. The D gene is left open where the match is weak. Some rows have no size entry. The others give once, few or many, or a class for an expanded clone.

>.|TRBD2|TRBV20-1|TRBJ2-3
CSARGGTSGSTDTQYF
TGCAGTGCTAGAGGGGGGACTAGCGGGAGTACAGATACGCAGTATTTT
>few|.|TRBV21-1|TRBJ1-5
CASSKAGCDQPQHF
TGTGCCAGCAGCAAAGCAGGGTGCGACCAGCCCCAGCATTTT
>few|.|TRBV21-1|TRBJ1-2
CASSLPDRAYGYTF
TGTGCCAGCAGCTTACCGGACAGGGCCTATGGCTACACCTTC
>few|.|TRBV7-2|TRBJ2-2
CASSLGPGPTANTGELFF
TGTGCCAGCAGCTTAGGACCGGGACCGACCGCGAACACCGGGGAGCTGTTTTTT
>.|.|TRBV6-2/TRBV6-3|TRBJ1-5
CASSYGAALPQHF
TGTGCCAGCAGTTACGGGGCGGCTTTGCCCCAGCATTTT
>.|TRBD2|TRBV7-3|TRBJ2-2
CASSSGLAEGVGELFF
TGTGCCAGCAGCTCGGGACTAGCGGAGGGGGTGGGAGAGCTGTTTTTT
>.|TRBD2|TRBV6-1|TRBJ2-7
CASTRKAGGSYEQYF
TGTGCCAGCACGCGGAAGGCGGGGGGGTCCTACGAGCAGTACTTC
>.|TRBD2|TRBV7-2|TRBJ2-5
CASSTRTSGSLETQYF
TGTGCCAGCAGCACTCGGACTAGCGGGAGTCTTGAGACCCAGTACTTC
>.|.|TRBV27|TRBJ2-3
CASSPRVEGLDTQYF
TGTGCCAGCAGTCCCCGGGTAGAGGGGCTCGATACGCAGTATTTT
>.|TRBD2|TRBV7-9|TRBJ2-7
CASSSLKTGTSGRSSYEQYF
TGTGCCAGCAGCTCCCTTAAGACAGGGACTAGCGGGAGGAGCTCCTACGAGCAGTACTTC
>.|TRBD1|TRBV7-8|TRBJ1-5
CASSRSRTGISNQPQHF
TGTGCCAGCAGCCGATCCCGGACAGGGATCAGCAATCAGCCCCAGCATTTT
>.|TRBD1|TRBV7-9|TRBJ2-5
CASSRDRGGEETQYF
TGTGCCAGCAGCCGGGACAGGGGAGGAGAAGAGACCCAGTACTTC
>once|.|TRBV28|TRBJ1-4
CASRGATNEKLFF
TGTGCCAGCAGGGGGGCTACTAATGAAAAACTGTTTTTT